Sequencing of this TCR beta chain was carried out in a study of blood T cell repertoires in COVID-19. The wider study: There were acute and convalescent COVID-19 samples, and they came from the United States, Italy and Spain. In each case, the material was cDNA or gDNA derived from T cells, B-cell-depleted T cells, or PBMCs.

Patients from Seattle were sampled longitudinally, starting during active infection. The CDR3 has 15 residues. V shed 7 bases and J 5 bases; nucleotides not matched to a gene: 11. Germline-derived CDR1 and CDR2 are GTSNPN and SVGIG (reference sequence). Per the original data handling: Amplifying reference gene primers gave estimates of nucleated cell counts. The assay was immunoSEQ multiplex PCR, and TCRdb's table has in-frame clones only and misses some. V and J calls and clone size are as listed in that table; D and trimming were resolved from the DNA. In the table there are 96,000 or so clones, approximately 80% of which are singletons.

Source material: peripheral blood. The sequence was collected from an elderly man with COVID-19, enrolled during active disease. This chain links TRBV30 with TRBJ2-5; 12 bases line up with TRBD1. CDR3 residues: CAFDAGTGGAETQYF. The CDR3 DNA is TGTGCCTTCGACGCCGGGACAGGGGGCGCGGAGACCCAGTACTTC.